This record covers a single T cell receptor beta chain. What it recognizes is unknown. The data belong to a study of identical twins. Trimming took 5 bases from V and 4 from J, leaving 6 bases between them. The CDR3 covers 13 residues. The germline V gene has CDR1 SEHNR and CDR2 FQNEAQ (reference sequence). Healthy Caucasians were all of the donors. TCRdb processed the 5' RACE reads anew with MiXCR; each CDR3 protein has one entry. Of roughly 570,000 distinct CDR3 sequences in the sample, 9% to 10% were seen once. Study observations and caveats: Fewer insertions characterized abundant cord blood beta clonotypes, whereas memory repertoires showed none. Researchers caution that invariant MAIT and iNKT cells could partly confound zero-insertion analyses.

The same data also contributed to another study, on yellow fever vaccine responses in identical twins. This second study notes: Twins' vaccine T cell responses reportedly seemed partly convergent and partly personalized.

The sequenced material came from PBMCs. This sequence was found in a woman aged 18-35 years in good health. The rearrangement uses TRBV7-9 and TRBJ2-6; D ambiguous. The CDR3 protein is CASSQQGANVLTF. The CDR3, as DNA: TGTGCCAGCAGCCAACAAGGGGCCAACGTCCTGACTTTC.